These 4 T cell receptor beta chains originate from one sample sequenced in a study of T cell responses to AZD1222 COVID-19 vaccine. TCRdb's table, derived via immunoSEQ multiplex PCR, lists solely in-frame clones and lacks some. This table has some 60,000 clones, about three quarters appearing once. The sequencing used peripheral blood, collected 28 days after the second AZD1222 dose. These receptor sequences come from an adult who received the AZD1222 COVID-19 vaccine.

The gene calls are TRBV6-5 and TRBJ2-1, with no clear D. The length of the CDR3 is 12 residues. The germline V gene encodes CDR1 MNHEY and CDR2 SVGAGI. The V end lost 0 bases, the J end lost 9 bases, and 6 bases lay between the germline ends. CDR3 in amino acids: CASSYSSTEQFF. The CDR3 DNA is TGTGCCAGCAGTTACTCGAGCACTGAGCAGTTCTTC.

The rearrangement links TRBV28 to TRBJ1-4; no firm D call. The V gene's germline CDR1 is MDHEN and CDR2 SYDVKM. V dropped 2 bases and J dropped 8 bases, with 9 bases sitting between them. This CDR3 region has 13 residues. The CDR3 nucleotides read TGTGCCAGCAGTTTAACCAGTAGCGAAAAACTGTTTTTT. Amino acid sequence: CASSLTSSEKLFF.

The chain has TRBV27 and TRBJ1-6; TRBD1 aligns across 8 bases. The germline V gene encodes CDR1 MNHEY and CDR2 SMNVEV (reference sequence). CDR3 length: 14 amino acids. With V trimmed by 3 bases and J by 7 bases, 2 bases remained unmatched. CDR3 nucleotides: TGTGCCAGCAGTTTCGGACAGGGAAATTCACCCCTCCACTTT. Protein product: CASSFGQGNSPLHF.

The chain combines TRBV12-3 or TRBV12-4 with TRBJ1-3; D is unresolved. V was shortened by 5 bases and J by 8 bases, with 13 bases between the two germline ends. The CDR3 runs to 13 residues. CDR3 sequence reads: CASSLGEVDTIYF. In DNA form, the CDR3 reads TGTGCCAGCAGTCTAGGAGAGGTGGACACCATATATTTT.